Below, 4 T cell receptor beta chains from the same sample are listed, as sequenced in a study of radiotherapy plus CTLA-4 blockade in lung cancer. The data were produced by immunoSEQ multiplex PCR, yet TCRdb's version contains in-frame clones alone and is incomplete. The repertoire consists of more than 90,000 clones, with around 90% occurring once and the leading ten covering 4.9%. Specimen: peripheral blood, collected from a patient treated with radiotherapy plus ipilimumab. The receptors were gathered from a human donor with non-small cell lung cancer that progressed on radiotherapy plus ipilimumab.

This clone came up a few times. The chain has TRBV16 and TRBJ1-1, with unresolved D. The length of the CDR3 is 12 residues. Trimming took off 4 bases at V and 3 bases at J, with 6 bases between the two ends. Germline lookup yields CDR1 KGHSY and CDR2 FQNENV. The CDR3 DNA reads TGTGCCAGCAGCCTTGGTGACACTGAAGCTTTCTTT. It yields the protein CASSLGDTEAFF. Looking up the rest from reference TRBV16 and TRBJ1-1 gives the full variable domain: GEEVAQTPKHLVRGEGQKAKLYCAPIKGHSYVFWYQQVLKNEFKFLISFQNENVFDETGMPKERFSAKCLPNSPCSLEIQATKLEDSAVYFCASSLGDTEAFFGQGTRLTVV.

The rearrangement uses TRBV6-6 and TRBJ1-1; no firm D call. The CDR3 has 14 amino acids. V lost 2 bases to trimming and J lost 1 base, with 8 bases between them. Germline V gene sequence: CDR1 MNHNY, CDR2 SVGAGI (reference sequence). The CDR3 spells CASSYGSANTEAFF. The CDR3 DNA reads as TGTGCCAGCAGTTACGGGTCAGCGAACACTGAAGCTTTCTTT.

The V gene is TRBV9, the J gene TRBJ2-3; 8 bases are a match to TRBD2. V was clipped by 0 bases and J by 6 bases; unmatched bases: 15. Germline CDR1 reads SGDLS; CDR2 reads YYNGEE. This CDR3 spans 18 amino acids. CDR3 protein: CASSVGFTGSGSGDTQYF. The DNA of the CDR3 is TGTGCCAGCAGCGTAGGCTTTACGGGGAGCGGGAGTGGGGATACGCAGTATTTT.

The chain uses TRBV6-5 and TRBJ1-2; maybe TRBD1 (6 bases). Between the trimmed V and J ends, which lost 6 bases and 0 bases, there was a span of 11 bases. The CDR3 loop spans 14 amino acids. Per the germline V gene, CDR1 is MNHEY and CDR2 is SVGAGI. The CDR3 spells CASSRTAANYGYTF. DNA of the CDR3: TGTGCCAGCAGCCGGACAGCAGCTAACTATGGCTACACCTTC.